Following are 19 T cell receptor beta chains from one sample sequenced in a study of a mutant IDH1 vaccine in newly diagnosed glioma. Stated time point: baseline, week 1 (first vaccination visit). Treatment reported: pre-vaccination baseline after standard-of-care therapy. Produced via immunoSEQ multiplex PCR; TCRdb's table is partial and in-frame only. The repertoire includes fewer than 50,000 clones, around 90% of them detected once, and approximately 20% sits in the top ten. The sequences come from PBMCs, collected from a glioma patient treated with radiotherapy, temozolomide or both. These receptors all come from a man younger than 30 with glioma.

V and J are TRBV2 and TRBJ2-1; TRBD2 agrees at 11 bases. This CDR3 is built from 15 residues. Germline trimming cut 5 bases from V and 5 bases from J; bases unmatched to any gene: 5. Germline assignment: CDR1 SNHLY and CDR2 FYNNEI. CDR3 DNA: TGTGCCAGCAGTTTGTTAGCGGGAGGGGACAATGAGCAGTTCTTC. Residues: CASSLLAGGDNEQFF.

The CDR3 spells CASLSGTGDTGELFF. The CDR3 coding sequence is TGTGCCAGCTTGTCCGGGACAGGGGACACCGGGGAGCTGTTTTTT. This chain uses TRBV6-1 with TRBJ2-2; 10 bases fit TRBD1. V lost 8 bases, J lost 3 bases, and 6 bases stayed unmatched. The CDR3 sequence is 15 residues long. The germline V gene has CDR1 MNHNS and CDR2 SASEGT.

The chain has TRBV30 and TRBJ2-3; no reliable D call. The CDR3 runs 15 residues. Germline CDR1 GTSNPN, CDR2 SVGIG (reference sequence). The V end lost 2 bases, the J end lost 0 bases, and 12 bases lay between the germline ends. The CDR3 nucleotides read TGTGCCTGGAGTCCAAAAGCAGGTAGCACAGATACGCAGTATTTT. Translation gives CAWSPKAGSTDTQYF. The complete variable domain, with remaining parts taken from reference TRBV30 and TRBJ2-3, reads SQTIHQWPATLVQPVGSPLSLECTVEGTSNPNLYWYRQAAGRGLQLLFYSVGIGQISSEVPQNLSASRPQDRQFILSSKKLLLSDSGFYLCAWSPKAGSTDTQYFGPGTRLTVL.

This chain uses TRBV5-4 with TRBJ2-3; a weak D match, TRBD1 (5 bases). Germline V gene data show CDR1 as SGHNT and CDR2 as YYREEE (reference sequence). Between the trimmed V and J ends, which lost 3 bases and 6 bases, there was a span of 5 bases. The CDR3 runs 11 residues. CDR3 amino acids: CASSSGDTQYF. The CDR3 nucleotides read TGTGCCAGCAGCTCAGGGGATACGCAGTATTTT.

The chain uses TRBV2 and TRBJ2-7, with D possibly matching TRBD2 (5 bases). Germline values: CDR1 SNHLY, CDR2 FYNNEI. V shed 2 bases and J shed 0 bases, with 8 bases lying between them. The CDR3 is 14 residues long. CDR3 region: CASSETGSSYEQYF. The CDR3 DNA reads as TGTGCCAGCAGTGAAACGGGGAGCTCCTACGAGCAGTACTTC.

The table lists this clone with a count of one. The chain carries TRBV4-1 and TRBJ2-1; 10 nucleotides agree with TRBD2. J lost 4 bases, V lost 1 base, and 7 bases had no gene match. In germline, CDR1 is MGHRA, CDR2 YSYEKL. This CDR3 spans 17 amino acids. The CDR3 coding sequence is TGCGCCAGCAGCCAAGCGGAACTAGCGGGAATATACAATGAGCAGTTCTTC. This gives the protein CASSQAELAGIYNEQFF.

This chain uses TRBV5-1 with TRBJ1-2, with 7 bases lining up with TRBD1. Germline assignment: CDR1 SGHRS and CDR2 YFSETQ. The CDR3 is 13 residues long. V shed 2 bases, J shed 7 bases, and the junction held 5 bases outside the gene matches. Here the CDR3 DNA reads TGCGCCAGCAGCTTTGACAGGGTGGGTGGCTACACCTTC. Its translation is CASSFDRVGGYTF. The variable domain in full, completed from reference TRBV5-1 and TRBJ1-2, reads KAGVTQTPRYLIKTRGQQVTLSCSPISGHRSVSWYQQTPGQGLQFLFEYFSETQRNKGNFPGRFSGRQFSNSRSEMNVSTLELGDSALYLCASSFDRVGGYTFGSGTRLTVV.

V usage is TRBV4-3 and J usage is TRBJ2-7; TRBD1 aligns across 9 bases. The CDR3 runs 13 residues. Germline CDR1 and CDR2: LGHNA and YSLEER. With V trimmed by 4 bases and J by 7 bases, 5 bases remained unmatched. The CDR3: CASSLGQGNEQYF. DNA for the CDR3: TGCGCCAGCAGCCTCGGACAGGGGAATGAGCAGTACTTC.

The CDR3 coding sequence is TGTGCCAGCAGCCAAGCGAGGGCCACTGAAGCTTTCTTT. Protein sequence: CASSQARATEAFF. The chain recombines TRBV14 with TRBJ1-1; no clear D gene. Between the trimmed V and J ends, which lost 1 base and 4 bases, there was a span of 7 bases. Germline values: CDR1 SGHDN, CDR2 FVKESK. The length of the CDR3 is 13 residues. Full variable domain (rest looked up from reference TRBV14 and TRBJ1-1): EAGVTQFPSHSVIEKGQTVTLRCDPISGHDNLYWYRRVMGKEIKFLLHFVKESKQDESGMPNNRFLAERTGGTYSTLKVQPAELEDSGVYFCASSQARATEAFFGQGTRLTVV.

CDR3 sequence: CASSQRPLAGGQNEQFF. CDR3 DNA: TGCGCCAGCAGCCAACGACCACTAGCGGGAGGGCAAAATGAGCAGTTCTTC. The chain combines TRBV4-3 with TRBJ2-1; 13 bases map to TRBD2. The V and J ends lost 2 bases and 7 bases, in that order; junction bases with no gene match: 8. The CDR3 runs 17 residues. Germline V gene lookup returns CDR1 LGHNA and CDR2 YSLEER.

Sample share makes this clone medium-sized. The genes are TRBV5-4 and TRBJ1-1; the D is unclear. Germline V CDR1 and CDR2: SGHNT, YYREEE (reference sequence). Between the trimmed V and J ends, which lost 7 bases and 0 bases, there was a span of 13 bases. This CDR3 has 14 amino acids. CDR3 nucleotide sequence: TGTGCCAGCCAAAACAGAGGAATGAACACTGAAGCTTTCTTT. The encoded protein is CASQNRGMNTEAFF.

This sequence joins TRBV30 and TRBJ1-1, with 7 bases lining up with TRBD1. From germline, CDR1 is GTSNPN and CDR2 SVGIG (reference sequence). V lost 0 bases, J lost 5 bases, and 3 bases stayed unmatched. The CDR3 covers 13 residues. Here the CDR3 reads CAWSVSGGTEAFF. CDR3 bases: TGTGCCTGGAGTGTGTCAGGGGGTACTGAAGCTTTCTTT.

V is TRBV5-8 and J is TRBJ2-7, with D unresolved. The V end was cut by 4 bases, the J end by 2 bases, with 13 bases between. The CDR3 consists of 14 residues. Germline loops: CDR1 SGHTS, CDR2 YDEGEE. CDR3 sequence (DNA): TGTGCCAGCAGCCCAGGTGGAGCAACCTACGAGCAGTACTTC. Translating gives CASSPGGATYEQYF.

The CDR3 DNA reads TGTGCCAGCAGCTTAGCGATTGGAAGGAGAGGCGGGTCACCCCTCCACTTT. It is translated as CASSLAIGRRGGSPLHF. The chain recombines TRBV7-2 with TRBJ1-6, with D hard to call. This CDR3 is 17 amino acids long. V dropped 0 bases and J dropped 10 bases, with 19 bases sitting between them. Germline assignment: CDR1 SGHTA and CDR2 FQGNSA.

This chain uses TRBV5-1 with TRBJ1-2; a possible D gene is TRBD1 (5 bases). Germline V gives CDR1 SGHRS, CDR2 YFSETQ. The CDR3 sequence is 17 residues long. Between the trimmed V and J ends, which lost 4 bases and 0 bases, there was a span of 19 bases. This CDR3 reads CASSPEGGQGTNYGYTF. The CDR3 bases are TGCGCCAGCAGCCCGGAAGGAGGGCAGGGAACTAACTATGGCTACACCTTC. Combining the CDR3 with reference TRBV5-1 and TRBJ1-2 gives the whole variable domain KAGVTQTPRYLIKTRGQQVTLSCSPISGHRSVSWYQQTPGQGLQFLFEYFSETQRNKGNFPGRFSGRQFSNSRSEMNVSTLELGDSALYLCASSPEGGQGTNYGYTFGSGTRLTVV.

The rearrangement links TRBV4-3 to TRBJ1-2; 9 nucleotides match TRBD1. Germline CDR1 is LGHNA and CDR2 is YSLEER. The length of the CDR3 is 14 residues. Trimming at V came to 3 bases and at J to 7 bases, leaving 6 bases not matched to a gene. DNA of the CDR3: TGCGCCAGCAGCCATGGGGACAGGGTACGTGGCTACACCTTC. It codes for CASSHGDRVRGYTF.

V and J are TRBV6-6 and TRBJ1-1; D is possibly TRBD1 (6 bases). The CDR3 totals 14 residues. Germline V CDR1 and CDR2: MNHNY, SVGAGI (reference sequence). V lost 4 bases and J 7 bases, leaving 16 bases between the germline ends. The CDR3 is CASSSSIQGSEAFF. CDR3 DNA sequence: TGTGCCAGCAGTTCGTCGATACAGGGTAGTGAAGCTTTCTTT.

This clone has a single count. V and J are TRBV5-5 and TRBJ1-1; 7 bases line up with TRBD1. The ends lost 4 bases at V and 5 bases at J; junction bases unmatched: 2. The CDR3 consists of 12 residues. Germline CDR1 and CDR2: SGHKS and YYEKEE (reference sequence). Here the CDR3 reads CASSLTGTEAFF. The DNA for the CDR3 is TGTGCCAGCAGCCTGACAGGGACTGAAGCTTTCTTT.

This chain's CDR3 is CASSVGRDVEKLFF. DNA for the CDR3: TGTGCCAGCAGCGTGGGCAGGGACGTCGAAAAACTGTTTTTT. The genes are TRBV9 and TRBJ1-4, with a possible D match to TRBD1 (5 bases). Trimming took off 2 bases at V and 8 bases at J, with 13 bases between the two ends. CDR3 length equals 14 residues. Germline CDR1 SGDLS, CDR2 YYNGEE. Variable domain in full (rest from reference TRBV9 and TRBJ1-4): DSGVTQTPKHLITATGQRVTLRCSPRSGDLSVYWYQQSLDQGLQFLIQYYNGEERAKGNILERFSAQQFPDLHSELNLSSLELGDSALYFCASSVGRDVEKLFFGSGTQLSVL.